This T cell receptor (beta chain) was observed in a study of regulatory T cells in long-lasting Graves disease. CDR3-region Arm-PCR and iRepertoire HTBI primers produced the TCR beta libraries. TCRdb reprocessed the multiplex PCR reads with MiXCR, giving one entry per CDR3 protein. The data hold approximately 540,000 distinct CDR3 sequences, with around 12% observed a single time. Time point given: newly diagnosed GD, antithyroid drugs for less than 3 months. With RNA extracted from PBMCs as input, the TCR library was made. At least ten counts were recorded for this clonotype. These same data were also listed under a study on T cells in Graves' hyperthyroidism and ophthalmopathy.

The starting material was peripheral blood mononuclear cells (PBMCs), obtained at new diagnosis, from a patient treated with antithyroid drugs. This clonotype was sampled from a woman aged 30 to 39 with Graves disease.

This CDR3 reads CASSVDGWNSPLHF. CDR3 bases: TGTGCCAGCAGCGTCGACGGTTGGAATTCACCCCTCCACTTT. V usage is TRBV9 and J usage is TRBJ1-6; D not certain. CDR3 length: 14 residues. V lost 2 bases and J lost 7, with 10 bases in between. Germline V gene data show CDR1 as SGDLS and CDR2 as YYNGEE.